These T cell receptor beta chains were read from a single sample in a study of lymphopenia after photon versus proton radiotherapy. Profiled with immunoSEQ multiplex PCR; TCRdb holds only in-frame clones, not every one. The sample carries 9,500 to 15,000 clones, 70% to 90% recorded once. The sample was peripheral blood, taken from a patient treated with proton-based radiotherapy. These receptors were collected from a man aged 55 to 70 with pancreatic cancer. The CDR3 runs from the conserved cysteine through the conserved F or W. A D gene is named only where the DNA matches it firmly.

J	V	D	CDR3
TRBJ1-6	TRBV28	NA	CASSLSAGFGSPLHF
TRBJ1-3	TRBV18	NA	CASSPGDIISGNTIYF
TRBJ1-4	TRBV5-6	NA	CASIEWGLATNEKLFF
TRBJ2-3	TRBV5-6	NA	CASSLSPTGSTDTQYF
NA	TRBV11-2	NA	CASSLDSPPLSYEQYF
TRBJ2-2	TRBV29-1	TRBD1	CSVEGGTGGFGELFF
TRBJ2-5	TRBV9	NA	CASSVGTGETQYF
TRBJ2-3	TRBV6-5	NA	CASSSDKPRTDTQYF
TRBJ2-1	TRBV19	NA	CASTLDSSSYNEQFF
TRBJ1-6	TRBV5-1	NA	CASRGGGAGNSPLHF
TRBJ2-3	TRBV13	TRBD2	CASSFYLRREGRALADTQYF
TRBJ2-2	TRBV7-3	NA	CASSLIGVSILNTGELFF
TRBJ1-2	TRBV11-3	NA	CASSLGPSGYTF
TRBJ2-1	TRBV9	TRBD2	CASSVAGQRGYNEQFF
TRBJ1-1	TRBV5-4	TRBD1	CASNPEQGGNTEAFF
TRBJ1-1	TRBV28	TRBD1	CASRPPGQGTEAFF
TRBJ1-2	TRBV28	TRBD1	CASSSLHRGQGPSRGYGYTF
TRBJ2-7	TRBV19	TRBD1	CASRGTENDEQYF
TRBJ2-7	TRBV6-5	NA	CASSLTGPSEQYF
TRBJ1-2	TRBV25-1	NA	CASSPGTNYGYTF
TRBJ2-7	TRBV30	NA	CAWSPIGQNQAYEQYF
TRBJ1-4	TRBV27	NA	CASKVWGKEDEKLFF
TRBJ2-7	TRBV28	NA	CASRGSGSSYEQYF
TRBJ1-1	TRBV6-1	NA	CASSARAPTEAFF
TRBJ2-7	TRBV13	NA	CASSLGQYEQYF
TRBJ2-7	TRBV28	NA	CASSFNGPPEQYF
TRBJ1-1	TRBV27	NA	CASTALGGVNTEAFF
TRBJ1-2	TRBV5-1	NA	CASSLSGKGRDYGYTF
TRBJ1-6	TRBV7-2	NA	CASSLTEAGGGSPLHF
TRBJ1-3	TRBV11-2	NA	CASSSQGGDTIYF
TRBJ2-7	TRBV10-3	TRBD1	CAISDDLYRGLHEQYF
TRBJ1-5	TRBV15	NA	CATSGQISNQPQHF
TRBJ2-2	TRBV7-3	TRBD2	CASSLGTSANTGELFF
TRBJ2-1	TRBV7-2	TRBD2	CASRRLAGGGAYNEQFF
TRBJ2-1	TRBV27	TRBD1	CASNLLGTENNEQFF
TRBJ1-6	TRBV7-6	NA	CASSLNPDNSPLHF
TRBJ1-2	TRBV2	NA	CATLRSGTLYGYTF
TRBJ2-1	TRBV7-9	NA	CASSFSGQEGQFF
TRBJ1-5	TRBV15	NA	CATSSAQGGQPQHF
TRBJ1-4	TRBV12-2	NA	CATHGSYNEKLFF